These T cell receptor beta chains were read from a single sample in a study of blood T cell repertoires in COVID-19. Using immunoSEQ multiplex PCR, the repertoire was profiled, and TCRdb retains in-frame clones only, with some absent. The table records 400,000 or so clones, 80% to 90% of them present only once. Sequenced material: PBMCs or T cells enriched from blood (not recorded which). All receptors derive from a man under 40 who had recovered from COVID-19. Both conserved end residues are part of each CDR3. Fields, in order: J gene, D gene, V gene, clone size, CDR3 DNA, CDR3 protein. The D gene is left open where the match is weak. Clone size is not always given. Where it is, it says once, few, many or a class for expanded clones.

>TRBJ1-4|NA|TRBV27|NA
TGTGCCACCAAAAGAGGTATTAATGAAAAACTGTTTTTT
CATKRGINEKLFF
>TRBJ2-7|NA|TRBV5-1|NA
TGCGCCAGCAGCTCCGGTTCAGGGCCCTACGAGCAGTACTTC
CASSSGSGPYEQYF
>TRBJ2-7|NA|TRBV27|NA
TGTGCCAGCAGTGGGCCCTACTACGAGCAGTACTTC
CASSGPYYEQYF
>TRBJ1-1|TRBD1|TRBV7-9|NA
TGTGCCAGCAGCGTCAGGGGGGAAGCTTTCTTT
CASSVRGEAFF
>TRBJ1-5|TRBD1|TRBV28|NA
TGTGCCAGCAGAGACAGGGGGGTAAGCAATCAGCCCCAGCATTTT
CASRDRGVSNQPQHF
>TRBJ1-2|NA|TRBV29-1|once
TGCAGCGTCGGGACTGATTCTAACTATGGCTACACCTTC
CSVGTDSNYGYTF
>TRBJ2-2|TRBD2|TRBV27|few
TGTGCCAGCAGTTGGCTGGGGCTAGCGGGAGGGCCGACCGGGGAGCTGTTTTTT
CASSWLGLAGGPTGELFF
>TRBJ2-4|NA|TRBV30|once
TGTGCCTGGAGTGGCCTAACGGGGAACATTCAGTACTTC
CAWSGLTGNIQYF
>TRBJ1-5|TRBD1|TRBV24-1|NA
TGTGCCACCAATTACAGGGGGCCGGCTCAGCCCCAGCATTTT
CATNYRGPAQPQHF
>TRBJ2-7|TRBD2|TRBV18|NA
TGTGCCAGCTCGCACCTGCGCCCGGGACTAGCGGGATACTACGAGCAGTACTTC
CASSHLRPGLAGYYEQYF